This passage covers 26 T cell receptor beta chains from one sample sequenced in a study of blood T cell repertoires in COVID-19. Generated by immunoSEQ multiplex PCR, the TCRdb table keeps only in-frame clones and is missing some. Here the sample spans fewer than 200,000 clones, 88% being singletons. Sequencing was performed on PBMCs or T cells enriched from blood (not recorded which). These TCRs come from a woman younger than 30 who had recovered from COVID-19.

The table lists this clone with a count of one. This chain uses TRBV2 with TRBJ1-2, with 7 bases fitting TRBD1. V trimming: 6 bases; J trimming: 6 bases; junction bases outside the gene matches: 10. Germline V CDR1 and CDR2: SNHLY, FYNNEI. This CDR3 comprises 14 residues. For the CDR3, the DNA is TGTGCCAGCAGCTGGGACAGCCCTAGGAATGGCTACACCTTC. Translating gives CASSWDSPRNGYTF.

The chain has TRBV18 and TRBJ2-1, with a tentative D call TRBD1 (6 bases). Looked up from germline, CDR1 is KGHSH and CDR2 is LQKENI. Trimming took 8 bases from V and 8 from J, leaving 22 bases between them. This CDR3 is built from 15 residues. CDR3 DNA: TGTGCCAGCCGGTACAGGGTTTTGGTTGGAGATGAGCAGTTCTTC. Translation gives CASRYRVLVGDEQFF.

V is TRBV19 and J is TRBJ2-1, with D possibly TRBD2 on 5 matching bases. CDR1 and CDR2 from the germline V gene are LNHDA and SQIVND (reference sequence). V lost 1 base, J lost 7 bases, and 17 bases lay in between. There are 16 residues in the CDR3. DNA for the CDR3: TGTGCCAGTAGTATAGTATGGGGAGAGTTTGGGAATGAGCAGTTCTTC. It specifies CASSIVWGEFGNEQFF.

This clone came up once. The genes are TRBV6-5 and TRBJ2-7, with 10 bases that match TRBD2. Looked up from germline, CDR1 is MNHEY and CDR2 is SVGAGI. The length of the CDR3 is 13 residues. V lost 8 bases to trimming and J lost 12 bases; unmatched junction nucleotides: 13. In nucleotides, the CDR3 is TGTGCCAGCCACGGGACTAGCGCACCGTTGGGGTACTTC. Translating gives CASHGTSAPLGYF.

There are a few counts of this clone. This chain uses TRBV28 with TRBJ1-4, with 9 positions matching TRBD1. V lost 5 bases to trimming and J lost 6 bases; unmatched junction nucleotides: 7. The germline V gene encodes CDR1 MDHEN and CDR2 SYDVKM. The CDR3 loop spans 15 amino acids. CDR3 coding DNA: TGTGCCAGCAGTACCAGGGGGGACAGGGATGAAAAACTGTTTTTT. This translates into CASSTRGDRDEKLFF.

This clone has only one observation. This same CDR3 is encoded by further DNA sequences in the sample. This sequence joins TRBV28 and TRBJ1-2, with 9 bases fitting TRBD1. With V trimmed by 2 bases and J by 5 bases, 0 bases remained unmatched. The CDR3 has 13 amino acids. In germline, CDR1 is MDHEN, CDR2 SYDVKM. The CDR3: CASSLDRGYGYTF. DNA for the CDR3: TGTGCCAGCAGTTTAGACAGGGGGTATGGCTACACCTTC.

This rearrangement joins TRBV27 to TRBJ2-5; D possibly corresponds to TRBD2 (6 bases). This CDR3 has 14 residues. Between the trimmed V and J ends, which lost 5 bases and 1 base, there was a span of 11 bases. Germline assignment: CDR1 MNHEY and CDR2 SMNVEV (reference sequence). CDR3 nucleotide sequence: TGTGCCAGCAGTGCCGCGGGGAGCCAAGAGACCCAGTACTTC. Protein: CASSAAGSQETQYF.

The genes are TRBV9 and TRBJ2-1; D uncertain. V lost 0 bases and J 5 bases, leaving 3 bases between the germline ends. This CDR3 region has 12 residues. CDR1 is SGDLS and CDR2 is YYNGEE in the germline V gene. The CDR3 region has the DNA TGTGCCAGCAGCGTAGCGGACAATGAGCAGTTCTTC. This translates into CASSVADNEQFF.

This rearrangement joins TRBV30 to TRBJ1-4; 9 positions match TRBD1. The junction had 5 bases not matched to a gene; V was cut back by 8 bases and J by 4 bases. The CDR3 contains 13 residues. Germline V lookup: CDR1 GTSNPN, CDR2 SVGIG (reference sequence). The CDR3 DNA reads as TGTGCCGGACAGGGGCCATATAATGAAAAACTGTTTTTT. Translation gives CAGQGPYNEKLFF.

The chain couples TRBV12-3 or TRBV12-4 to TRBJ1-1, with D uncertain. The length of the CDR3 is 13 residues. Trimming took 3 bases from V and 5 from J, leaving 10 bases between them. The CDR3 DNA sequence: TGTGCCAGCAGTTTCCTTCGGTTGACTGAAGCTTTCTTT. This codes for CASSFLRLTEAFF.

V usage is TRBV6-5 and J usage is TRBJ1-3; TRBD1 might be the D (5 bases). This CDR3 region has 15 residues. The germline CDR1 and CDR2 sequences are MNHEY and SVGAGI. V lost 5 bases, J lost 0 bases, and 11 bases lay in between. The CDR3 is CASSTTANSGNTIYF. CDR3 sequence (DNA): TGTGCCAGCAGTACGACAGCTAACTCTGGAAACACCATATATTTT.

This rearrangement joins TRBV4-3 to TRBJ1-6; TRBD1 matches 10 bases. This CDR3 is built from 15 residues. Germline V gene sequence: CDR1 LGHNA, CDR2 YSLEER. J was trimmed by 11 bases and V by 2 bases; bases with no gene match: 6. The DNA for the CDR3 is TGCGCCAGCAGCCAAAGGGGACAGGGGAACGCACCCCTCCACTTT. It translates to CASSQRGQGNAPLHF.

The chain employs TRBV6-5 and TRBJ2-1, with D perhaps matching TRBD2 (5 bases). Deletions cut 4 bases from V and 9 bases from J, with 22 bases between. Looked up from germline, CDR1 is MNHEY and CDR2 is SVGAGI. The CDR3 has 16 amino acids. This CDR3 reads CASSSHYGYMGSEQFF. The CDR3 nucleotides read TGTGCCAGCAGTTCCCATTATGGCTACATGGGGAGTGAGCAGTTCTTC.

V gene TRBV7-9 combines with J gene TRBJ1-2; 9 bases match TRBD1. V trimming: 5 bases; J trimming: 1 base; junction bases outside the gene matches: 11. The CDR3 is 17 residues long. Per germline, CDR1 SEHNR and CDR2 FQNEAQ (reference sequence). The CDR3 DNA reads TGTGCCAGCAGCCATCCTAGCCGGGACAGGGATAACTATGGCTACACCTTC. It specifies CASSHPSRDRDNYGYTF.

The chain carries TRBV5-1 and TRBJ2-7; no definite D call. Per germline, CDR1 SGHRS and CDR2 YFSETQ. This CDR3 is built from 14 residues. V lost 0 bases, J lost 3 bases, and 10 bases lay in between. CDR3 in amino acids: CASSLGHSIYEQYF. The CDR3 nucleotides are TGCGCCAGCAGCTTGGGACACAGTATCTACGAGCAGTACTTC.

On this clone: The same CDR3 is also encoded by other DNA sequences in this sample. V is TRBV19 and J is TRBJ2-3; possible D gene TRBD2, 6 bases. The germline V gene has CDR1 LNHDA and CDR2 SQIVND (reference sequence). The CDR3 has 14 amino acids. V lost 5 bases to trimming and J lost 1 base, with 10 bases between them. CDR3 nucleotides: TGTGCCAGTAGTCCGGAGGGAGGCACAGATACGCAGTATTTT. Its translation: CASSPEGGTDTQYF.

The rearrangement joins TRBV27 to TRBJ2-5, with TRBD2 identical over 11 bases. The germline gives CDR1 MNHEY, CDR2 SMNVEV (reference sequence). The trim removed 7 bases at V and 5 bases at J, leaving 3 bases unmatched. The CDR3 sequence is 13 residues long. The CDR3: CASKASGGETQYF. The DNA for the CDR3 is TGTGCCAGCAAGGCTAGCGGGGGGGAGACCCAGTACTTC.

This clone was seen just once. The V call is TRBV15, the J call TRBJ1-1; a weak D match, TRBD1 (6 bases). Trimming shortened V by 0 bases and J by 1 base, and 21 bases separated the two germline ends. This CDR3 is 19 amino acids long. CDR1 is LNHNV, CDR2 YYDKDF, per germline (reference sequence). In DNA form, the CDR3 reads TGTGCCACCAGCAGAGATAACTCCCTTACAGGGTGGGGGAACACTGAAGCTTTCTTT. It translates to CATSRDNSLTGWGNTEAFF.

The chain has TRBV5-1 and TRBJ2-2; the D is unclear. The CDR3 spans 15 residues. In germline, CDR1 is SGHRS, CDR2 YFSETQ. V was clipped by 7 bases and J by 0 bases, with 13 bases between them. The CDR3 nucleotides are TGCGCCAGCTATGGGCAGGCTACGAACACCGGGGAGCTGTTTTTT. It is translated as CASYGQATNTGELFF. Full variable domain (outside the CDR3, taken from reference TRBV5-1 and TRBJ2-2): KAGVTQTPRYLIKTRGQQVTLSCSPISGHRSVSWYQQTPGQGLQFLFEYFSETQRNKGNFPGRFSGRQFSNSRSEMNVSTLELGDSALYLCASYGQATNTGELFFGEGSRLTVL.

The V gene is TRBV3-1 (or the pseudogene TRBV3-2), the J gene TRBJ2-1, with a weak D call TRBD2 (5 bases). Trimming cost V 1 base and J 7 bases, with 14 bases left between them. The CDR3 is made up of 15 amino acids. Germline V lookup: CDR1 LGHDT, CDR2 YNNKEL (reference sequence). This chain's CDR3 is CASSQGWELVNEQFF. The CDR3 nucleotides are TGTGCCAGCAGCCAAGGGTGGGAGCTGGTAAATGAGCAGTTCTTC.

This clone appeared once. J is TRBJ1-1 and V is TRBV30, with unresolved D. Trimming cost V 7 bases and J 11 bases, with 11 bases left between them. The CDR3 totals 9 residues. CDR1 is GTSNPN, CDR2 SVGIG, per germline (reference sequence). CDR3 protein: CALDPGAFF. CDR3 DNA: TGTGCCTTGGACCCGGGGGCTTTCTTT.

This clone was picked up one time. The gene calls are TRBV7-2 and TRBJ2-3, with TRBD2 matching over 9 bases. Per the germline V gene, CDR1 is SGHTA and CDR2 is FQGNSA. J lost 2 bases, V lost 3 bases, and 3 bases had no gene match. This CDR3 spans 15 amino acids. DNA for the CDR3: TGTGCCAGCAGCTTGACTAGCGGTGTCACAGATACGCAGTATTTT. Its protein is CASSLTSGVTDTQYF.

This chain uses TRBV18 with TRBJ2-7; no definite D call. Germline values: CDR1 KGHSH, CDR2 LQKENI. The ends were cut back, 3 bases at V and 2 bases at J, with 11 bases in the middle. CDR3 length: 14 amino acids. CDR3 amino acids: CASSPLPQTYEQYF. As DNA, the CDR3 is TGTGCCAGCTCACCCCTTCCACAGACCTACGAGCAGTACTTC.

J is TRBJ1-2 and V is TRBV5-6; no definite D call. The CDR3 length is 12 residues. Trimming removed 4 bases from V and 3 bases from J, with 7 bases in between. Germline CDR1 reads SGHDT; CDR2 reads YYEEEE. CDR3 nucleotides: TGTGCCAGCAGCCCCGGGGACTATGGCTACACCTTC. It codes for CASSPGDYGYTF.

The chain couples TRBV6-5 to TRBJ1-2; D uncertain. Germline-derived CDR1 and CDR2 are MNHEY and SVGAGI. Trimming shortened V by 0 bases and J by 8 bases, and 10 bases separated the two germline ends. The CDR3 sequence is 13 residues long. The DNA for the CDR3 is TGTGCCAGCAGTTACTCGTCGGTGAGGGGCTACACCTTC. It encodes CASSYSSVRGYTF.

This rearrangement joins TRBV30 to TRBJ2-1; weak D call: TRBD2 (6 bases). The V gene's germline CDR1 is GTSNPN and CDR2 SVGIG (reference sequence). The CDR3 extends over 14 amino acids. Trimming shortened V by 0 bases and J by 4 bases, and 10 bases separated the two germline ends. The CDR3 region has the DNA TGTGCCTGGAGTGTTTTAGCGGATTACAATGAGCAGTTCTTC. Translation: CAWSVLADYNEQFF.